The clone carrying this TCR beta chain was detected only once. V dropped 3 bases and J dropped 5 bases, with 11 bases sitting between them. The CDR3 has 14 amino acids. CDR1 and CDR2 (germline): SGHRS, YFSETQ. These data are taken from a study of blood T cell repertoires in COVID-19. About the research overall: Whether acute or convalescent, the COVID-19 samples came from the United States, Italy and Spain. In each case, the material was cDNA or gDNA derived from T cells, B-cell-depleted T cells, or PBMCs.

Profiling relied on immunoSEQ multiplex PCR, and the TCRdb table lists in-frame clones only, not all of them. Among roughly 230,000 clones listed, 75% to 85% were seen once. This sequence joins TRBV5-1 and TRBJ1-4; D might be TRBD1 (5 bases). This clonotype was sampled from a human donor in a cohort sampled during active COVID-19. The sample was peripheral blood. The CDR3 nucleotides are TGCGCCAGCAGCTCCGGACGGACAAATGAAAAACTGTTTTTT. It yields the protein CASSSGRTNEKLFF.